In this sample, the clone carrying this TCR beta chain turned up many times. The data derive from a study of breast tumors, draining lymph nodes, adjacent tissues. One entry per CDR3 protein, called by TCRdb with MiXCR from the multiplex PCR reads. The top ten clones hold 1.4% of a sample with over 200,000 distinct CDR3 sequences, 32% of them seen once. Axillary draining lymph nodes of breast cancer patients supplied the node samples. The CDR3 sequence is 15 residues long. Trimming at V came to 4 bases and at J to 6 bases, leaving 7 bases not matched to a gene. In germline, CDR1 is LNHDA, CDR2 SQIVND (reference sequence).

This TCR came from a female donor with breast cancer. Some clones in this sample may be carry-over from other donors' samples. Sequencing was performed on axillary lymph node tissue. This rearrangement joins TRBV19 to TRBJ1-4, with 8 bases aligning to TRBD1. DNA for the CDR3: TGTGCCAGTAGTACCACAGGGGGAAGACATGAAAAACTGTTTTTT. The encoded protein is CASSTTGGRHEKLFF.